The entry below describes one T cell receptor (beta chain). No antigen is known for it. The authors ran a second PCR of roughly 7 to 11 cycles using a sample-barcoded 5' primer and a J-beta primer mix. TCRdb re-analysed the 5' RACE reads in MiXCR, keeping a single row per CDR3 protein. The sample consists of fewer than 2,000,000 distinct CDR3 sequences, roughly two fifths of them appearing once. The source of the sample is a study of blood T cells in healthy people across ages. Per the germline V gene, CDR1 is SGHTA and CDR2 is FQGNSA. Trimming pared 0 bases from V and 6 bases from J, leaving 13 bases between. The CDR3 spans 15 residues. Study-level findings and limits: Percentage of naive T cells showed a strong correlation with TCR beta diversity.

The gene calls are TRBV7-2 and TRBJ2-3; D may be TRBD2 (7 bases). Sequencing was performed on blood. This TCR derives from a human donor in good health. DNA for the CDR3: TGTGCCAGCAGCTTAGCGCCGGGGGGCCTGGATACGCAGTATTTT. This codes for CASSLAPGGLDTQYF.